This TCR beta chain was identified during a study of blood T cell repertoires in COVID-19. Study summary: PBMCs, B-cell-depleted T cells, or T cells provided the cDNA or gDNA that made up the material.

In the authors' workflow: Amplified reference gene primers provided the basis for estimating nucleated cell counts. Profiling relied on immunoSEQ multiplex PCR, and the TCRdb table lists in-frame clones only, not all of them. Clone size and the V and J calls come from that table; the DNA yielded D and trimming. The sample shows about 300,000 clones, around 89% of them seen only once. Germline assignment: CDR1 LNHDA and CDR2 SQIVND (reference sequence). V trimming: 5 bases; J trimming: 5 bases; junction bases outside the gene matches: 8. The CDR3 consists of 15 residues. The origin of this receptor is a woman aged 25-40 years who had recovered from COVID-19. The sequenced material came from peripheral blood. The V call is TRBV19, the J call TRBJ1-5, with 8 bases matching TRBD1. CDR3 sequence reads: CASSLEGTGDQPQHF. DNA of the CDR3: TGTGCCAGTAGTCTCGAGGGGACAGGCGATCAGCCCCAGCATTTT.